This TCR beta chain is drawn from a study of control samples from healthy donors and cancer patients. The trim removed 11 bases at V and 7 bases at J, leaving 11 bases unmatched. This CDR3 spans 13 amino acids. The germline gives CDR1 LNHDA, CDR2 SQIVND (reference sequence). The table came from immunoSEQ multiplex PCR; TCRdb's copy has only in-frame clones and leaves some out. The sample contains 2,300 or so clones, 90% to 97% of which appear only once. The chain employs TRBV19 and TRBJ1-2; 9 bases fit TRBD1. The source is a man between 65 and 79 years old with colorectal cancer. Sequencing was carried out using PBMCs. CDR3 sequence reads: CAGSGTGRSGYTF. The CDR3 nucleotides are TGTGCCGGATCCGGGACAGGGAGGTCTGGCTACACCTTC.